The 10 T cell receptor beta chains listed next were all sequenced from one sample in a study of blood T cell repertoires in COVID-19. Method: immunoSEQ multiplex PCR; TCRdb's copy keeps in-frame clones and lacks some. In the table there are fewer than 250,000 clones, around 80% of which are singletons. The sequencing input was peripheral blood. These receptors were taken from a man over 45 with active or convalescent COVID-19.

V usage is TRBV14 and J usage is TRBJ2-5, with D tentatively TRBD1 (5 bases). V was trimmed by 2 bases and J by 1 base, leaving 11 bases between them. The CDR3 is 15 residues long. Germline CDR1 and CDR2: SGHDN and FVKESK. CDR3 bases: TGTGCCAGCAGCCAATGGGGCGGTTCCCAAGAGACCCAGTACTTC. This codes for CASSQWGGSQETQYF.

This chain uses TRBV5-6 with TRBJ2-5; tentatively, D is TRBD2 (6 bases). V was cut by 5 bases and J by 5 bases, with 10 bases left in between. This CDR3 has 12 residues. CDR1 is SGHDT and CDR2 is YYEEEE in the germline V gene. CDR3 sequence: CASRGAGETQYF. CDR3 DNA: TGTGCCAGCAGAGGGGCGGGGGAGACCCAGTACTTC.

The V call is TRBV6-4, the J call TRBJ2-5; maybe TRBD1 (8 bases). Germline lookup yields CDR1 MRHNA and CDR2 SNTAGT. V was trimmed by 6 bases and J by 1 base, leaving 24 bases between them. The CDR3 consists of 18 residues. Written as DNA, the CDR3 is TGTGCCAGCAGAGGACAGGGAGATAGGGAGGGTATCCAAGAGACCCAGTACTTC. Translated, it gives CASRGQGDREGIQETQYF.

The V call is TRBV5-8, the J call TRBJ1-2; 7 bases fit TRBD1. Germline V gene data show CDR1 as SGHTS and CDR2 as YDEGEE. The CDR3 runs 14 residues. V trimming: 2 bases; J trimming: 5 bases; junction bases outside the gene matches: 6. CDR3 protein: CASSLGGARYGYTF. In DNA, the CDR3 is TGTGCCAGCAGCTTAGGGGGCGCTCGTTATGGCTACACCTTC.

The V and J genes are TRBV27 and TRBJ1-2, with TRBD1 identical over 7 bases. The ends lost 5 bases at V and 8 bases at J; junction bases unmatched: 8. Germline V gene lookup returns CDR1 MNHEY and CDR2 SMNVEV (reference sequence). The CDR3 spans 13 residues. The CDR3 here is CASSANRGGGYTF. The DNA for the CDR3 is TGTGCCAGCAGTGCTAACAGGGGTGGGGGCTACACCTTC.

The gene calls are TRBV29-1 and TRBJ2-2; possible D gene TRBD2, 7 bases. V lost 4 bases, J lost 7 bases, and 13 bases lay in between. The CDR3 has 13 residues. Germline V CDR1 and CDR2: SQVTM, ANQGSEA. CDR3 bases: TGCAGCGTTGGAGGGGGGGTGGGCGGGGAGCTGTTTTTT. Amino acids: CSVGGGVGGELFF.

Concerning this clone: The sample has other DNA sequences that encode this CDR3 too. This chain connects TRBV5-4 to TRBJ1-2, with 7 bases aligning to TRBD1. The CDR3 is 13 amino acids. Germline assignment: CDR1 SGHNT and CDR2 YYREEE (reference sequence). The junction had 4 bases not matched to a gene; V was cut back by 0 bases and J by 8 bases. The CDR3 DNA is TGTGCCAGCAGCTTGGACAGGGGTGGCGGCTACACCTTC. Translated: CASSLDRGGGYTF.

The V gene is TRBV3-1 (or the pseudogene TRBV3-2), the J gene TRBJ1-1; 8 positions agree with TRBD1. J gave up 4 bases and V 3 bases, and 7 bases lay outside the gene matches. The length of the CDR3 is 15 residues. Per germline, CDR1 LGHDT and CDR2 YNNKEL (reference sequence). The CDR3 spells CASSHSDREGTEAFF. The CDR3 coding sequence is TGTGCCAGCAGCCACTCGGACAGGGAAGGCACTGAAGCTTTCTTT.

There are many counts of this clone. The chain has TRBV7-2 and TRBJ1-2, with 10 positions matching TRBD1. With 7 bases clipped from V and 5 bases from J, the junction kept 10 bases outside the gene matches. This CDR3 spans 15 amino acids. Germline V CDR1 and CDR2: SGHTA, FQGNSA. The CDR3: CASTPPSGQGYGYTF. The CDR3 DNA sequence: TGTGCCAGCACCCCCCCATCGGGACAGGGGTATGGCTACACCTTC.

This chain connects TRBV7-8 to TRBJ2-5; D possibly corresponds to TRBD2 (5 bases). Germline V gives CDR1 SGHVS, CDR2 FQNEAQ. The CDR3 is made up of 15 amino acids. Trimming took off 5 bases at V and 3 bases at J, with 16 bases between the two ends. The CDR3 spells CASSPPRAGEETQYF. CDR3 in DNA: TGTGCCAGCAGCCCTCCGAGGGCCGGTGAAGAGACCCAGTACTTC.